The 32 T cell receptor beta chains presented below share a single source sample, sequenced in a study of blood T cell repertoires in COVID-19. Here immunoSEQ multiplex PCR was the method, and the copy in TCRdb shows in-frame clones only, minus some. The table lists some 51,000 clones, around nine tenths of them singletons. Sequencing input: peripheral blood. The receptors come from a man aged 40-49 years with acute or convalescent COVID-19.

V usage is TRBV10-3 and J usage is TRBJ1-5, with D perhaps matching TRBD1 (6 bases). The germline gives CDR1 ENHRY, CDR2 SYGVKD. This CDR3 comprises 16 residues. Trimming left V 2 bases short and J 10 bases short, with 21 bases between. The CDR3 loop reads CAISEGGSLINVPQHF. The CDR3 region has the DNA TGTGCCATCAGTGAGGGGGGCAGCCTAATCAACGTTCCCCAGCATTTT.

The CDR3 sequence is CAWSSGDGYTF. Here the CDR3 DNA reads TGTGCCTGGAGTTCGGGGGATGGCTACACCTTC. The rearrangement joins TRBV30 to TRBJ1-2; possibly TRBD1 for D (5 bases). The CDR3 covers 11 residues. Trimming stripped 2 bases from V and 6 bases from J, with 7 bases between. Germline CDR1 reads GTSNPN; CDR2 reads SVGIG (reference sequence).

This clone came up a few times. The chain is built from TRBV10-3 and TRBJ2-7; 7 bases line up with TRBD2. J was trimmed by 2 bases and V by 4 bases; bases with no gene match: 8. There are 15 residues in the CDR3. CDR1 and CDR2 from the germline V gene are ENHRY and SYGVKD. This CDR3 reads CAISGGGAGAYEQYF. CDR3 nucleotides: TGTGCCATCAGTGGGGGAGGGGCAGGCGCCTACGAGCAGTACTTC.

The rearrangement joins TRBV6-4 to TRBJ2-1; the D gene is possibly TRBD1 (5 bases). CDR1 is MRHNA and CDR2 is SNTAGT in the germline V gene. With 3 bases removed from V and 11 bases from J, the gap between germline ends came to 14 bases. The length of the CDR3 is 13 residues. CDR3 sequence: CASSEGSAGKQFF. CDR3 bases: TGTGCCAGCAGTGAAGGGTCGGCAGGGAAGCAGTTCTTC.

The V gene is TRBV2, the J gene TRBJ2-7; TRBD2 agrees at 12 bases. CDR1 and CDR2 (germline): SNHLY, FYNNEI. This CDR3 comprises 14 residues. Trimming at V came to 8 bases and at J to 0 bases, leaving 2 bases not matched to a gene. CDR3 loop: CASRTSGASYEQYF. The CDR3 DNA is TGTGCCAGCCGGACTAGCGGGGCCTCCTACGAGCAGTACTTC.

In its sample, this clone was seen once. The CDR3: CASSPLDRGLNQPQHF. The CDR3 bases are TGTGCCAGCTCACCACTCGACAGGGGGCTCAATCAGCCCCAGCATTTT. This chain joins TRBV18 and TRBJ1-5, with 10 bases identical to TRBD1. V shed 1 base, J shed 3 bases, and the junction held 3 bases outside the gene matches. There are 16 residues in the CDR3. Looked up from germline, CDR1 is KGHSH and CDR2 is LQKENI. The full variable domain, with the rest looked up from reference TRBV18 and TRBJ1-5, is NAGVMQNPRHLVRRRGQEARLRCSPMKGHSHVYWYRQLPEEGLKFMVYLQKENIIDESGMPKERFSAEFPKEGPSILRIQQVVRGDSAAYFCASSPLDRGLNQPQHFGDGTRLSIL.

This clone occurred a few times. V is TRBV18 and J is TRBJ2-7, with TRBD2 matching 9 bases. The germline V gene encodes CDR1 KGHSH and CDR2 LQKENI. The CDR3 totals 15 residues. The V and J ends lost 2 bases and 2 bases, in that order; junction bases with no gene match: 4. In DNA, the CDR3 is TGTGCCAGCTCACCAGAACTAGCGGGCACCTACGAGCAGTACTTC. Encoded protein: CASSPELAGTYEQYF.

V and J are TRBV25-1 and TRBJ2-1; a weak D match, TRBD1 (5 bases). The ends were cut back, 1 base at V and 4 bases at J, with 14 bases in the middle. The CDR3 loop spans 16 amino acids. Germline V gives CDR1 MGHDK, CDR2 SYGVNS. The CDR3 bases are TGTGCCAGCAGTGAATCAAAGGGGCAAACATACAATGAGCAGTTCTTC. This gives the protein CASSESKGQTYNEQFF.

The chain employs TRBV7-2 and TRBJ2-5, with 10 bases that match TRBD1. V was clipped by 0 bases and J by 3 bases; unmatched bases: 1. This CDR3 is built from 15 residues. Germline V gives CDR1 SGHTA, CDR2 FQGNSA. The CDR3 DNA reads as TGTGCCAGCAGCTTAGCCGGGACAGGGGAAGAGACCCAGTACTTC. Translating it yields CASSLAGTGEETQYF.

J is TRBJ2-1 and V is TRBV14; TRBD2 matches at 9 bases. Germline lookup yields CDR1 SGHDN and CDR2 FVKESK. V shed 2 bases, J shed 2 bases, and the junction held 19 bases outside the gene matches. The CDR3 runs 21 residues. Here the CDR3 reads CASSQKRAPGLAGIAYNEQFF. Written as DNA, the CDR3 is TGTGCCAGCAGCCAAAAGAGGGCCCCCGGGCTAGCGGGAATAGCCTACAATGAGCAGTTCTTC.

The chain is built from TRBV20-1 and TRBJ2-5; D is unclear. V was cut by 1 base and J by 4 bases, with 4 bases left in between. This CDR3 is 11 amino acids long. Germline V gene lookup returns CDR1 DFQATT and CDR2 SNEGSKA (reference sequence). This chain's CDR3 is CSARATETQYF. In nucleotides, the CDR3 is TGCAGTGCTAGAGCTACAGAGACCCAGTACTTC.

This sequence joins TRBV7-8 and TRBJ1-4; 8 bases line up with TRBD1. The CDR3 loop spans 17 amino acids. The V and J ends lost 1 base and 0 bases, in that order; junction bases with no gene match: 4. CDR1 SGHVS and CDR2 FQNEAQ come from the germline V gene. The CDR3 here is CASSLDATGATNEKLFF. CDR3 coding DNA: TGTGCCAGCAGCTTAGATGCGACAGGGGCAACTAATGAAAAACTGTTTTTT.

This sequence joins TRBV5-1 and TRBJ1-3, with unresolved D. Germline lookup yields CDR1 SGHRS and CDR2 YFSETQ. V dropped 4 bases and J dropped 0 bases, with 11 bases sitting between them. The CDR3 consists of 15 residues. CDR3 bases: TGCGCCAGCAGCCCCGGCGGCCTCTCTGGAAACACCATATATTTT. This codes for CASSPGGLSGNTIYF.

The rearrangement uses TRBV6-1 and TRBJ2-1, with D possibly TRBD1 on 5 matching bases. There are 15 residues in the CDR3. V lost 3 bases and J 8 bases, leaving 17 bases between the germline ends. Germline V gene data show CDR1 as MNHNS and CDR2 as SASEGT. CDR3: CASSDPDTTRDEQFF. Written as DNA, the CDR3 is TGTGCCAGCAGTGACCCCGACACGACCAGGGATGAGCAGTTCTTC.

The V call is TRBV4-3, the J call TRBJ2-7, with a weak D call TRBD2 (5 bases). Germline V lookup: CDR1 LGHNA, CDR2 YSLEER. The length of the CDR3 is 15 residues. V was cut by 0 bases and J by 2 bases, with 11 bases left in between. Written as DNA, the CDR3 is TGCGCCAGCAGCCAAGATTTCGGGATTGCCTACGAGCAGTACTTC. Translating it yields CASSQDFGIAYEQYF.

Only one count was recorded for this clone. The rearrangement links TRBV11-2 to TRBJ2-1; 8 bases map to TRBD2. Germline CDR1 reads SGHAT; CDR2 reads FQNNGV. The ends lost 2 bases at V and 7 bases at J; junction bases unmatched: 10. CDR3 size: 16 residues. The chain's CDR3 is CASSLSWAGGLNEQFF. For the CDR3, the DNA is TGTGCCAGCAGCTTAAGTTGGGCGGGGGGTTTGAATGAGCAGTTCTTC.

The J gene is TRBJ2-3, the V gene TRBV6-5; TRBD1 agrees at 9 bases. The CDR3 totals 16 residues. Germline CDR1 and CDR2: MNHEY and SVGAGI. J gave up 3 bases and V 2 bases, and 6 bases lay outside the gene matches. CDR3 bases: TGTGCCAGCAGTTACGGGGACAGGGTTTCGACAGATACGCAGTATTTT. This encodes CASSYGDRVSTDTQYF.

The chain employs TRBV24-1 and TRBJ2-3, with D maybe TRBD2 (7 bases). Germline-derived CDR1 and CDR2 are KGHDR and SFDVKD. This CDR3 contains 16 residues. The V end lost 4 bases, the J end lost 5 bases, and 18 bases lay between the germline ends. CDR3 region: CATSDSRGAARDTQYF. As DNA, the CDR3 is TGTGCCACCAGTGACTCCCGGGGGGCCGCCAGAGATACGCAGTATTTT.

This chain connects TRBV13 to TRBJ1-4, with TRBD1 matching 8 bases. The V gene end was trimmed by 1 base and the J gene end by 8 bases; junction bases not matched to a gene: 12. Germline V lookup: CDR1 PRHDT, CDR2 FYEKMQ (reference sequence). The CDR3 runs to 17 residues. The CDR3 nucleotides are TGTGCCAGCAGCTTAGCTAGATGGGGACAGGAGACGGAAAAACTGTTTTTT. Translated: CASSLARWGQETEKLFF.

The chain joins TRBV3-1 (or the pseudogene TRBV3-2) to TRBJ2-6; TRBD2 agrees at 9 bases. The CDR3 sequence is 18 residues long. Trimming at V came to 1 base and at J to 2 bases, leaving 6 bases not matched to a gene. Germline values: CDR1 LGHDT, CDR2 YNNKEL (reference sequence). The CDR3: CASSQVGGRATGANVLTF. The CDR3 DNA follows: TGTGCCAGCAGCCAAGTGGGCGGGAGGGCGACTGGGGCCAACGTCCTGACTTTC.

This rearrangement joins TRBV6-1 to TRBJ2-2; 8 bases match TRBD1. The CDR3 loop spans 16 amino acids. V gave up 4 bases and J gave up 2 bases; unmatched junction bases: 6. Germline V lookup: CDR1 MNHNS, CDR2 SASEGT. The CDR3 region is CASSGGQGQNTGELFF. The CDR3 DNA sequence: TGTGCCAGCAGTGGTGGACAGGGTCAAAACACCGGGGAGCTGTTTTTT.

This chain joins TRBV6-1 and TRBJ1-1, with no clear D. The CDR3 is made up of 13 amino acids. The germline V gene has CDR1 MNHNS and CDR2 SASEGT. Trimming cost V 1 base and J 3 bases, with 6 bases left between them. The CDR3 sequence is CASSEDDYTEAFF. The CDR3 DNA reads TGTGCCAGCAGTGAAGATGACTACACTGAAGCTTTCTTT.

The rearrangement joins TRBV19 to TRBJ2-2, with 8 positions matching TRBD2. Germline values: CDR1 LNHDA, CDR2 SQIVND (reference sequence). The CDR3 length is 16 residues. The V and J ends lost 3 bases and 2 bases, in that order; junction bases with no gene match: 5. The CDR3 loop reads CASSIRTSGNTGELFF. The CDR3 DNA reads as TGTGCCAGTAGTATCAGAACTAGCGGCAACACCGGGGAGCTGTTTTTT. Supplemented by reference TRBV19 and TRBJ2-2, the full variable domain reads DGGITQSPKYLFRKEGQNVTLSCEQNLNHDAMYWYRQDPGQGLRLIYYSQIVNDFQKGDIAEGYSVSREKKESFPLTVTSAQKNPTAFYLCASSIRTSGNTGELFFGEGSRLTVL.

The chain combines TRBV20-1 with TRBJ2-1, with 8 bases matching TRBD2. Germline-derived CDR1 and CDR2 are DFQATT and SNEGSKA (reference sequence). After removal of 3 bases from V and 15 bases from J, the junction contained 7 bases not matched to a gene. The CDR3 consists of 11 residues. The CDR3 sequence: CSARFGRGLFF. The CDR3 DNA reads TGCAGTGCTAGGTTCGGGAGGGGGTTGTTCTTC.

The rearrangement uses TRBV19 and TRBJ2-7; D unresolved. V was clipped by 3 bases and J by 7 bases, with 7 bases between them. Germline CDR1 LNHDA, CDR2 SQIVND (reference sequence). This CDR3 region has 11 residues. For the CDR3, the DNA is TGTGCCAGTAGTATCGCGACTGAGCAGTACTTC. Its translation is CASSIATEQYF.

This clone came up once. One junction end disagrees with the germline gene, perhaps due to a read error. The J gene is TRBJ1-2, the V gene TRBV6-1; D is possibly TRBD1 (5 bases). The CDR3 consists of 12 residues. CDR1 and CDR2 (germline): MNHNS, SASEGT. The CDR3 DNA reads as TGTGCCAGCAGTGAAGTCGAAGGGGTGGTTTTCTTC. Translating gives CASSEVEGVVFF.

This clone has more than one count but fewer than ten. The chain combines TRBV27 with TRBJ2-7, with 9 positions matching TRBD2. Trimming took 3 bases from V and 7 from J; bases not matched to a gene: 4. CDR3 length equals 13 residues. Germline CDR1 MNHEY, CDR2 SMNVEV (reference sequence). For the CDR3, the DNA is TGTGCCAGCAGTTTTAGCGGGAGTCGTGAGCAGTACTTC. Amino acid sequence: CASSFSGSREQYF.

The chain recombines TRBV7-2 with TRBJ2-7; D is ambiguous. V was cut by 5 bases and J by 0 bases, with 5 bases left in between. The germline CDR1 and CDR2 sequences are SGHTA and FQGNSA. The CDR3 runs to 12 residues. CDR3 in amino acids: CASSPNSYEQYF. The DNA for the CDR3 is TGTGCCAGCAGCCCCAACTCCTACGAGCAGTACTTC.

The rearrangement links TRBV3-1 (or the pseudogene TRBV3-2) to TRBJ2-7, with TRBD2 as a possible D gene (6 bases). Germline values: CDR1 LGHDT, CDR2 YNNKEL (reference sequence). V was pared by 2 bases and J by 6 bases, with 14 bases between. The CDR3 is 14 residues long. CDR3 bases: TGTGCCAGCAGCCAAATGCCAGAGGGAGGCGAGCAGTACTTC. The encoded protein is CASSQMPEGGEQYF.

This rearrangement joins TRBV5-1 to TRBJ1-3; 9 bases agree with TRBD1. There are 15 residues in the CDR3. Germline V gives CDR1 SGHRS, CDR2 YFSETQ. The ends lost 2 bases at V and 1 base at J; junction bases unmatched: 1. Here the CDR3 reads CASSLQGASGNTIYF. CDR3 nucleotides: TGCGCCAGCAGCTTACAGGGGGCGTCTGGAAACACCATATATTTT.

This clone was seen a few times. The genes are TRBV4-2 and TRBJ2-7, with D maybe TRBD2 (5 bases). The CDR3 runs to 15 residues. Germline CDR1 reads LGHNA; CDR2 reads YNFKEQ. V dropped 1 base and J dropped 0 bases, with 10 bases sitting between them. The CDR3 sequence is CASSQGVSASYEQYF. DNA of the CDR3: TGTGCCAGCAGCCAAGGGGTTAGCGCCTCCTACGAGCAGTACTTC.

This clone was observed a few times. The rearrangement links TRBV9 to TRBJ2-7, with 8 bases identical to TRBD1. CDR3 length: 15 amino acids. CDR1 and CDR2 (germline): SGDLS, YYNGEE. The trim removed 1 base at V and 5 bases at J, leaving 8 bases unmatched. The CDR3 DNA sequence: TGTGCCAGCAGCGTAAGGGGGCCAGGGGGCGACGAGCAGTACTTC. As protein: CASSVRGPGGDEQYF.